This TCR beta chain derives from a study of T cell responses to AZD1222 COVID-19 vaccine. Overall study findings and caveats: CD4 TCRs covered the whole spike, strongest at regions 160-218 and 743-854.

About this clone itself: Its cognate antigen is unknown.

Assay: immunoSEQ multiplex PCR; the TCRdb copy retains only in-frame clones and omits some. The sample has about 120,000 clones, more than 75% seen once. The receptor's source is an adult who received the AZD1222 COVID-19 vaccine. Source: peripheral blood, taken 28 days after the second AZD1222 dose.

The CDR3 here is CASSLLTGPHNYGYTF. CDR3 nucleotide sequence: TGTGCCAGCAGCTTATTGACAGGCCCTCATAACTATGGCTACACCTTC. This sequence joins TRBV7-9 and TRBJ1-2; possible D gene TRBD1, 6 bases. Germline V lookup: CDR1 SEHNR, CDR2 FQNEAQ (reference sequence). The CDR3 sequence is 16 residues long. V lost 2 bases and J 1 base, leaving 14 bases between the germline ends.